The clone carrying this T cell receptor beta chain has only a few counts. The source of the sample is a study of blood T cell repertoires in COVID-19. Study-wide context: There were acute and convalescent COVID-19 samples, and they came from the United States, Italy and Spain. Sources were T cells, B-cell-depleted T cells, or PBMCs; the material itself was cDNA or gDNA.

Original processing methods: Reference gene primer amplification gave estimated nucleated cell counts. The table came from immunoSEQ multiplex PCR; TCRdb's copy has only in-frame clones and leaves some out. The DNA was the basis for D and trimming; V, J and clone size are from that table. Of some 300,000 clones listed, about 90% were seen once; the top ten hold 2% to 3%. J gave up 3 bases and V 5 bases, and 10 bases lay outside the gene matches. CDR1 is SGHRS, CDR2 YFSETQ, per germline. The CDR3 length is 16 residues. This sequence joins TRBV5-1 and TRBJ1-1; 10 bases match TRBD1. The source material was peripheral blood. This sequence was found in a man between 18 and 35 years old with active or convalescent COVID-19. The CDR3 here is CASRTGTGDGDTEAFF. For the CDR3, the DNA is TGCGCCAGCAGAACCGGGACAGGGGACGGGGACACTGAAGCTTTCTTT.